This entry features one TCR beta chain sequence. The record originates from a study of T cell responses to AZD1222 COVID-19 vaccine. Produced via immunoSEQ multiplex PCR; TCRdb's table is partial and in-frame only. The sample records 70,000 to 95,000 clones, roughly nine tenths being singletons. This clonotype originated in an adult who received the AZD1222 COVID-19 vaccine. Material: peripheral blood, obtained 28 days after the second AZD1222 dose.

The CDR3: CASSQVSREQYF. The CDR3 coding sequence is TGTGCCAGCAGCCAAGTCTCTCGCGAGCAGTACTTC. V and J are TRBV3-1 (or the pseudogene TRBV3-2) and TRBJ2-7; D not certain. CDR3 length equals 12 residues. Germline-derived CDR1 and CDR2 are LGHDT and YNNKEL (reference sequence). V lost 1 base and J 6 bases, leaving 7 bases between the germline ends.